The clone carrying this TCR beta chain was counted at least ten times. Collection occurred without any documented infections or immune events in donors. The data were produced by immunoSEQ multiplex PCR, yet TCRdb's version contains in-frame clones alone and is incomplete. The sample lists around 94,000 clones, 70% to 90% occurring once. The data derive from a study of identifying expanded T cells in peripheral blood. The CDR3 is made up of 17 amino acids. The V segment lost 0 bases and the J segment 6 bases; nucleotides outside the gene matches: 8. Germline V gene sequence: CDR1 KGHSH, CDR2 LQKENI. The sample comprised blood. The TCR was taken from a person between 18 and 75 years old in good health. The V and J genes are TRBV18 and TRBJ2-1; 10 bases fit TRBD1. CDR3 coding DNA: TGTGCCAGCTCACCACCGGGCCCGGGACAGGGGACCAATGAGCAGTTCTTC. Its translation is CASSPPGPGQGTNEQFF.